The rows below give T cell receptor beta chains drawn from one sample of a study of Ad26.COV2.S vaccination and SARS-CoV-2 variants. Data came from immunoSEQ multiplex PCR; TCRdb stores just in-frame clones and leaves some out. The sample lists hundreds of thousands of clones; 92% were seen once. The sequencing here drew on peripheral blood, taken after recovery from COVID-19. Receptors originate from a human donor who had recovered from COVID-19. Both conserved end residues are part of each CDR3. A D gene is named only where the DNA matches it firmly. Clone size appears in some rows only: once, few, many, or a class for an expanded clone.

. TRBJ2-4 . TRBV12-1 TGTGCCCCAACCATTCAGTACTTC CAPTIQYF
. TRBJ1-2 . TRBV6-6 TGTGCCAGCAGTTACTCCAGATCTAACTATGGCTACACCTTC CASSYSRSNYGYTF
. TRBJ1-6 . TRBV6-5 TGTGCCAGCAGTCCGACAGAAAATTCACCCCTCCACTTT CASSPTENSPLHF
. TRBJ2-3 TRBD2 TRBV14 TGTGCCAGCAGCCAAAAGCGGGGGTTCTCAGATACGCAGTATTTT CASSQKRGFSDTQYF
. TRBJ1-4 . TRBV5-1 TGCGCCAGTGCGGGGCGGCCAGCGACTAATGAAAAACTGTTTTTT CASAGRPATNEKLFF
. TRBJ2-5 . TRBV7-9 TGTGCCAGCAGCCGGACGTCCCAAGAGACCCAGTACTTC CASSRTSQETQYF
. TRBJ2-5 . TRBV12-3/TRBV12-4 TGTGCCAGCAGTTATTCCCGGTCGGAGACCCAGTACTTC CASSYSRSETQYF
few TRBJ1-2 TRBD1 TRBV19 TGTGCCAGTAGTAACCTGGACAGGGGGCCGGGTGGCTACACCTTC CASSNLDRGPGGYTF
once TRBJ1-2 . TRBV4-3 TGCGCCAGCAGCCAAGATCCCTCAGGAACCGCTAACTATGGCTACACCTTC CASSQDPSGTANYGYTF
. TRBJ1-1 . TRBV6-5 TGTGCCAGCAGCGCCCGGAGGCGAAACACTGAAGCTTTCTTT CASSARRRNTEAFF
. TRBJ1-1 . TRBV5-6 TGTGCCAGCAGCTCCTACAGATATGAAGCTTTCTTT CASSSYRYEAFF
once TRBJ1-2 . TRBV3-1/TRBV3-2 TGTGCCAGCAGCCAAGACACCTATGGCTACACCTTC CASSQDTYGYTF
. TRBJ1-6 . TRBV15 TGTGCCACTGCTGACAGACTCTATAATTCACCCCTCCACTTT CATADRLYNSPLHF
. TRBJ2-2 TRBD1 TRBV7-3 TGTGCCAGCAGCACGACAGGGTCGAACACCGGGGAGCTGTTTTTT CASSTTGSNTGELFF
. TRBJ2-1 TRBD2 TRBV10-1 TGCGCCAGCAGTCTAGCGGGGGGCTCCTACAATGAGCAGTTCTTC CASSLAGGSYNEQFF
. TRBJ1-3 . TRBV5-1 TGCGCCAGCAGCTTGTGGTCAGGGCCCTCTGGAAACACCATATATTTT CASSLWSGPSGNTIYF
. TRBJ2-1 . TRBV7-6 TGTGCCAGCAGCTTAGTCCTGGGCCTCTACAATGAGCAGTTCTTC CASSLVLGLYNEQFF
. TRBJ1-2 TRBD1 TRBV6-2/TRBV6-3 TGTGCCAGCAGCCCCGGGACAGGGGGTCCTCTTGGCTATGGCTACACCTTC CASSPGTGGPLGYGYTF
once TRBJ2-5 . TRBV13 TGTGCCAGCAGCTACGGGGCAGAAGAGACCCAGTACTTC CASSYGAEETQYF
. TRBJ1-5 . TRBV5-6 TGTGCCCCGACCGCCGGCAGGGCTCAGCCCCAGCATTTT CAPTAGRAQPQHF
once TRBJ2-6 TRBD1 TRBV5-1 TGCGCCAGCAGCGTCGGGACAGTGTCTGCTGGGGCCAACGTCCTGACTTTC CASSVGTVSAGANVLTF
once TRBJ1-1 . TRBV27 TGTGCCAGCACCCGGCGGGGGGCAACTGAAGCTTTCTTT CASTRRGATEAFF
. TRBJ2-5 . TRBV5-4 TGTGCCAGCAGCTTGGTTCCAGGGGGGCGAGAGACCCAGTACTTC CASSLVPGGRETQYF
. TRBJ1-5 . TRBV10-1 TGCGCCAGCAGTGAGACGTACGACGTAAAGGGCAATCAGCCCCAGCATTTT CASSETYDVKGNQPQHF
. TRBJ2-2 . TRBV12-1 TGTGCCAGCAGCCCGGACAGGTTAAGAACCGGGGAGCTGTTTTTT CASSPDRLRTGELFF
. TRBJ1-1 TRBD1 TRBV11-2 TGTGCCAGTTCGGGACAGGGGGCGGTTACTGAAGCTTTCTTT CASSGQGAVTEAFF
. TRBJ2-3 TRBD2 TRBV7-3 TGTGCCAGCAGCTCTACCGGGGGGGGCACAGATACGCAGTATTTT CASSSTGGGTDTQYF
once TRBJ2-5 . TRBV24-1 TGTGCCACCAGTGGCCCGGGATCAAGGCACCAAGAGACCCAGTACTTC CATSGPGSRHQETQYF
. TRBJ1-5 . TRBV10-1 TGCGCCAGCAGTCGTTCGGGCAGGGCCCCAAATCAGCCCCAGCATTTT CASSRSGRAPNQPQHF
. TRBJ2-1 TRBD2 TRBV5-1 TGCGCCAGCAGTTTAGGACTAGCGGGGCTTGGAGAGCAGTTCTTC CASSLGLAGLGEQFF
few TRBJ1-5 . TRBV3-1/TRBV3-2 TGTGCCAGCAGCCAAGGTCTGGAGCCCCAGCATTTT CASSQGLEPQHF
. TRBJ2-5 . TRBV6-5 TGTGCCAGCAGTCCGAGGACCACCGGCGTGGAGACCCAGTACTTC CASSPRTTGVETQYF
. TRBJ1-2 . TRBV3-1/TRBV3-2 TGTGCCAGCAGCCAAGACGGGGGGGTTGGCTACACCTTC CASSQDGGVGYTF
. TRBJ1-6 . TRBV27 TGTGCCAGCAGCCATGGGGGCGAACCTTCACCCCTCCACTTT CASSHGGEPSPLHF
. TRBJ2-2 . TRBV7-2 TGTGCCAGCAGCCCCCGGGGGTCTGGCACCGGGGAGCTGTTTTTT CASSPRGSGTGELFF
. TRBJ1-1 . TRBV7-2 TGTGCCAGCAGCGGCCTGGACAACACTGAAGCTTTCTTT CASSGLDNTEAFF
. TRBJ2-3 . TRBV19 TGTGCCAGTCGAACGGTGAACGATAATACGCAGTATTTT CASRTVNDNTQYF
. TRBJ2-1 TRBD2 TRBV5-1 TGCGCCAGCGGAGGGGGACTAGCGGGGAACTACAATGAGCAGTTCTTC CASGGGLAGNYNEQFF
. TRBJ1-1 . TRBV20-1 TGCAGTGCAACACAGGGCGGTGAAGCTTTCTTT CSATQGGEAFF
once TRBJ1-4 . TRBV7-6 TGTGCCAGCAGCTTAGCGGTCTACGCAACTAATGAAAAACTGTTTTTT CASSLAVYATNEKLFF
once TRBJ2-7 . TRBV5-6 TGTGCCAGCAGCTTGCAGGGCCACGAGCAGTACTTC CASSLQGHEQYF
once TRBJ2-3 TRBD1 TRBV6-2/TRBV6-3 TGTGCCAGCAGTTGGGACAGAAATTTGGGGGATACGCAGTATTTT CASSWDRNLGDTQYF
. TRBJ2-7 TRBD2 TRBV25-1 TGTGCCAGCAGGGCCGCTAGCGGGGGTATCTACGAGCAGTACTTC CASRAASGGIYEQYF
. TRBJ2-1 . TRBV12-3/TRBV12-4 TGTGCCAGCGGCAGACCTGAGCAGTTCTTC CASGRPEQFF
once TRBJ2-3 . TRBV20-1 TGCAGTGCTAGCAGCACAGATACGCAGTATTTT CSASSTDTQYF
. TRBJ2-7 . TRBV7-2 TGTGCCAGCAGCCCCAGGGCTAGCGAGCAGTACTTC CASSPRASEQYF
. TRBJ2-5 . TRBV5-1 TGCGCCAGCAGATTTGGCGTGGGTGGCCAAGAGACCCAGTACTTC CASRFGVGGQETQYF
once TRBJ1-5 . TRBV7-3 TGTGCCACCGCCATAGAAGGGGGTCAGCCCCAGCATTTT CATAIEGGQPQHF
. TRBJ2-1 . TRBV7-2 TGTGCCAGCAGCTTAAATCCAGCAGGGATCGATGAGCAGTTCTTC CASSLNPAGIDEQFF
. TRBJ1-6 . TRBV7-2 TGTGCCAGCAGCTTCCGCCAAGACCGGGGGTCACCCCTCCACTTT CASSFRQDRGSPLHF
. TRBJ2-7 . TRBV3-1/TRBV3-2 TGTGCCAGCAGCCAAGTACGTCCTTTCCCCTACGAGCAGTACTTC CASSQVRPFPYEQYF
once TRBJ2-1 . TRBV19 TGTGCCAGTAGTAGAGGACAGTCGCCCCCCTACAATGAGCAGTTCTTC CASSRGQSPPYNEQFF
. TRBJ2-1 . TRBV10-3 TGTGCCATCAGTGAGGGGGGATACGACAGGAACAATGAGCAGTTCTTC CAISEGGYDRNNEQFF
. TRBJ2-3 TRBD2 TRBV5-1 TGCGCCAGCAGCTTGAGGCGGGGGGACACAGATACGCAGTATTTT CASSLRRGDTDTQYF
. TRBJ1-5 . TRBV3-1/TRBV3-2 TGTGCCAGCAGCGAATATAGCAATCAGCCCCAGCATTTT CASSEYSNQPQHF
. TRBJ1-1 . TRBV18 TGTGCCAGCTCACCATCTCTGAACACTGAAGCTTTCTTT CASSPSLNTEAFF
few TRBJ1-1 TRBD1 TRBV20-1 TGCAGTGCTGGTCAGGGGGGGGAAGCTTTCTTT CSAGQGGEAFF